A single sample gave rise to the 28 T cell receptor beta chains below, sequenced in a study of cytomegalovirus exposure and HLA in healthy donors. The PCR contained 60 Vbeta and 13 Jbeta primers. Method: immunoSEQ multiplex PCR; TCRdb's copy keeps in-frame clones and lacks some. The sample comprises over 70,000 clones, 70% of which are singletons, and roughly 10% rests with the top ten. Sequenced input: PBMCs. The receptors were sampled from a woman aged 45-60 years in good health and CMV-seropositive.

This clone was detected only a few times. The rearrangement joins TRBV5-6 to TRBJ2-3; D unclear. The germline V gene encodes CDR1 SGHDT and CDR2 YYEEEE. This CDR3 region has 12 residues. The V and J ends lost 2 bases and 3 bases respectively, with 4 bases between them. CDR3 nucleotides: TGTGCCAGCAGCTTCGGGACAGATACGCAGTATTTT. Its translation is CASSFGTDTQYF.

The V gene is TRBV19, the J gene TRBJ2-5, with TRBD1 matching over 7 bases. The CDR3 length is 13 residues. CDR1 is LNHDA, CDR2 SQIVND, per germline (reference sequence). With V trimmed by 4 bases and J by 5 bases, 4 bases remained unmatched. The CDR3 DNA reads as TGTGCCAGTAGTACGACAGGGCCGGAGACCCAGTACTTC. It translates to CASSTTGPETQYF. Filled out from reference TRBV19 and TRBJ2-5, the complete variable domain reads DGGITQSPKYLFRKEGQNVTLSCEQNLNHDAMYWYRQDPGQGLRLIYYSQIVNDFQKGDIAEGYSVSREKKESFPLTVTSAQKNPTAFYLCASSTTGPETQYFGPGTRLLVL.

A word on this clone: The junction does not match germline at one end; this may be a read error. J is TRBJ2-1 and V is TRBV7-9, with 7 bases aligning to TRBD2. Germline-derived CDR1 and CDR2 are SEHNR and FQNEAQ (reference sequence). This CDR3 comprises 16 residues. Written as DNA, the CDR3 is TGTGCCAGCAGCCTAGCTTATGGGGGGGGGTCGGCTGAGCAGTTCTTC. Its protein is CASSLAYGGGSAEQFF.

The chain links TRBV9 to TRBJ2-7; 9 bases align to TRBD2. The CDR3 has 15 amino acids. The germline CDR1 and CDR2 sequences are SGDLS and YYNGEE. V trimming: 3 bases; J trimming: 7 bases; junction bases outside the gene matches: 11. DNA for the CDR3: TGTGCCAGCAGCGAGGGACTAGCCGAACCCGAGGAGCAGTACTTC. It codes for CASSEGLAEPEEQYF. The full variable domain, with the rest looked up from reference TRBV9 and TRBJ2-7, is DSGVTQTPKHLITATGQRVTLRCSPRSGDLSVYWYQQSLDQGLQFLIQYYNGEERAKGNILERFSAQQFPDLHSELNLSSLELGDSALYFCASSEGLAEPEEQYFGPGTRLTVT.

V usage is TRBV9 and J usage is TRBJ2-2, with 9 positions matching TRBD2. The CDR3 extends over 17 amino acids. CDR1 SGDLS and CDR2 YYNGEE come from the germline V gene. Germline trimming cut 0 bases from V and 6 bases from J; bases unmatched to any gene: 9. Here the CDR3 reads CASSVAGGGATPGELFF. DNA of the CDR3: TGTGCCAGCAGCGTAGCTGGCGGGGGGGCTACGCCCGGGGAGCTGTTTTTT.

The V and J genes are TRBV9 and TRBJ2-7; the match to TRBD2 covers 8 bases. V gave up 0 bases and J gave up 3 bases; unmatched junction bases: 5. The germline V gene has CDR1 SGDLS and CDR2 YYNGEE. This CDR3 has 15 amino acids. The CDR3 loop reads CASSVGTSGHYEQYF. The DNA for the CDR3 is TGTGCCAGCAGCGTAGGAACTAGCGGACACTACGAGCAGTACTTC.

The chain is built from TRBV5-4 and TRBJ2-1; 7 bases map to TRBD2. The length of the CDR3 is 15 residues. The germline CDR1 and CDR2 sequences are SGHNT and YYREEE (reference sequence). The V segment lost 2 bases and the J segment 8 bases; nucleotides outside the gene matches: 10. The CDR3 DNA is TGTGCCAGCAGCTTCATCGGGAGGCCCTGGGATGAGCAGTTCTTC. Its translation is CASSFIGRPWDEQFF.

The chain combines TRBV7-9 with TRBJ2-3; 7 positions match TRBD2. The CDR3 has 15 residues. Germline V lookup: CDR1 SEHNR, CDR2 FQNEAQ (reference sequence). The V gene end was trimmed by 1 base and the J gene end by 3 bases; junction bases not matched to a gene: 4. CDR3 protein: CASSLDRGRTDTQYF. CDR3 DNA: TGTGCCAGCAGCTTAGACCGCGGGAGAACAGATACGCAGTATTTT.

This clone was picked up a small number of times. The chain uses TRBV11-2 and TRBJ1-2; D perhaps matches TRBD1 (6 bases). From germline, CDR1 is SGHAT and CDR2 FQNNGV. The V and J ends lost 1 base and 0 bases respectively, with 21 bases between them. This CDR3 has 19 amino acids. For the CDR3, the DNA is TGTGCCAGCAGCTTAGTCGGGACATGGCTACCCCTATCTAACTATGGCTACACCTTC. Translating gives CASSLVGTWLPLSNYGYTF.

This clone was seen a handful of times. The chain couples TRBV14 to TRBJ2-5; weak D call: TRBD1 (5 bases). This CDR3 region has 16 residues. Germline CDR1 is SGHDN and CDR2 is FVKESK. V gave up 0 bases and J gave up 7 bases, with 18 bases separating them. The CDR3 spells CASSQDQGSYQGTQYF. The CDR3 DNA follows: TGTGCCAGCAGCCAAGACCAAGGGTCATATCAGGGGACCCAGTACTTC.

V and J are TRBV29-1 and TRBJ2-7, with 9 nucleotides matching TRBD1. Germline CDR1 is SQVTM and CDR2 is ANQGSEA. The trim removed 1 base at V and 3 bases at J, leaving 7 bases unmatched. CDR3 length equals 15 residues. The CDR3 here is CSVEGGTGRNYEQYF. Here the CDR3 DNA reads TGCAGCGTTGAAGGGGGGACAGGGAGAAACTACGAGCAGTACTTC.

The table lists this clone with a few counts. The V call is TRBV7-8, the J call TRBJ2-3; D is unresolved. Germline lookup yields CDR1 SGHVS and CDR2 FQNEAQ. This CDR3 has 15 amino acids. Trimming shortened V by 0 bases and J by 0 bases, and 7 bases separated the two germline ends. The CDR3 coding sequence is TGTGCCAGCAGCTTAGCAGAAACTAGCACAGATACGCAGTATTTT. This encodes CASSLAETSTDTQYF.

This rearrangement joins TRBV6-5 to TRBJ2-1; D perhaps matches TRBD2 (6 bases). Trimming took 6 bases from V and 4 from J, leaving 13 bases between them. Germline CDR1 reads MNHEY; CDR2 reads SVGAGI. The CDR3 is made up of 14 amino acids. The CDR3, as DNA: TGTGCCAGCAGCGGGACTCAAGATTACAATGAGCAGTTCTTC. This translates into CASSGTQDYNEQFF.

This clone has only a few counts. The same CDR3 arises from other DNA sequences in this sample as well. The chain links TRBV6-5 to TRBJ2-1; the match to TRBD2 covers 7 bases. Trimming cost V 6 bases and J 4 bases; bases outside gene matches: 6. The V gene's germline CDR1 is MNHEY and CDR2 SVGAGI. This CDR3 is built from 14 residues. CDR3 amino acids: CASRSGLGYNEQFF. The CDR3 region has the DNA TGTGCCAGCAGGTCAGGACTAGGGTACAATGAGCAGTTCTTC.

This chain's CDR3 is CASSYGRGPADTQYF. In DNA, the CDR3 is TGTGCCAGCAGTTACGGTAGGGGGCCAGCAGATACGCAGTATTTT. V is TRBV6-6 and J is TRBJ2-3, with 7 bases fitting TRBD1. V dropped 2 bases and J dropped 4; count of bases not matched to a gene: 6. From germline, CDR1 is MNHNY and CDR2 SVGAGI (reference sequence). The CDR3 sequence is 15 residues long.

This clone was recorded a few times. V gene TRBV28 combines with J gene TRBJ2-5; tentative D call: TRBD1 (5 bases). The CDR3 has 15 amino acids. V dropped 3 bases and J dropped 2 bases, with 13 bases sitting between them. Per the germline V gene, CDR1 is MDHEN and CDR2 is SYDVKM. DNA for the CDR3: TGTGCCAGCAGTTTTCCCTCGACAGAGCAAGAGACCCAGTACTTC. Translation gives CASSFPSTEQETQYF.

This clone was picked up a small number of times. The identical CDR3 is also encoded by other nucleotide sequences in the sample. This chain joins TRBV11-2 and TRBJ2-7; no firm D call. This CDR3 contains 11 residues. V dropped 4 bases and J dropped 2 bases, with 3 bases sitting between them. Germline CDR1 is SGHAT and CDR2 is FQNNGV. DNA of the CDR3: TGTGCCAGCAGCTCTGCCTACGAGCAGTACTTC. It translates to CASSSAYEQYF.

On this clone itself: Other DNA sequences of this sample code for an identical CDR3. The CDR3 protein is CASSARTSGRSGGWRNEQFF. The CDR3 nucleotides are TGTGCCAGCAGTGCCCGGACTAGCGGGAGGTCGGGGGGGTGGCGGAATGAGCAGTTCTTC. This chain joins TRBV6-1 and TRBJ2-1; 14 bases map to TRBD2. Germline V gene data show CDR1 as MNHNS and CDR2 as SASEGT. The CDR3 is 20 amino acids. The V gene end was trimmed by 4 bases and the J gene end by 7 bases; junction bases not matched to a gene: 18.

The chain uses TRBV28 and TRBJ2-7; D ambiguous. CDR3 size: 23 residues. V was trimmed by 1 base and J by 4 bases, leaving 38 bases between them. Germline CDR1 MDHEN, CDR2 SYDVKM. As DNA, the CDR3 is TGTGCCAGCAGTTTATCCCTTGCCCCTTTACTTTCGCTTATCTCTTATGCCCGGTACGAGCAGTACTTC. Amino acid sequence: CASSLSLAPLLSLISYARYEQYF.

This chain uses TRBV10-2 with TRBJ2-7; D is perhaps TRBD1 (5 bases). This CDR3 contains 13 residues. V lost 4 bases and J lost 2, with 9 bases in between. Germline loops: CDR1 WSHSY, CDR2 SAAADI. This CDR3 is CASSGQGAYEQYF. The CDR3 DNA is TGCGCCAGCAGTGGTCAAGGGGCCTACGAGCAGTACTTC.

This chain uses TRBV7-2 with TRBJ2-3; D uncertain. The V gene lost 4 bases and the J gene lost 4 bases, with 9 bases spanning the gap. The CDR3 sequence is 13 residues long. Germline CDR1 is SGHTA and CDR2 is FQGNSA. CDR3 bases: TGTGCCAGCAGCTCCCACACGTCAGATACGCAGTATTTT. Its protein product is CASSSHTSDTQYF.

The V and J genes are TRBV28 and TRBJ2-7, with TRBD1 matching 10 bases. Germline V gives CDR1 MDHEN, CDR2 SYDVKM. The CDR3 consists of 13 residues. V trimming: 8 bases; J trimming: 5 bases; junction bases outside the gene matches: 6. The chain's CDR3 is CASRTGGGHEQYF. The CDR3 bases are TGTGCCAGCCGGACAGGGGGAGGCCACGAGCAGTACTTC.

This rearrangement joins TRBV6-5 to TRBJ1-2; possible D gene TRBD1, 5 bases. Trimming left V 2 bases short and J 8 bases short, with 12 bases between. The CDR3 runs to 13 residues. The V gene's germline CDR1 is MNHEY and CDR2 SVGAGI. CDR3 bases: TGTGCCAGCAGTTACACCGGACGGACAGGCTACACCTTC. It encodes CASSYTGRTGYTF.

DNA of the CDR3: TGTGCCTGTGAAGAGGGCTACGAGCAGTACTTC. Protein: CACEEGYEQYF. This chain connects TRBV30 to TRBJ2-7; weak D call: TRBD2 (5 bases). V shed 6 bases and J shed 3 bases, with 9 bases lying between them. Germline assignment: CDR1 GTSNPN and CDR2 SVGIG (reference sequence). The CDR3 runs 11 residues.

The chain joins TRBV27 to TRBJ2-5; 7 bases line up with TRBD2. The end of the DNA aligns better with TRBJ2-7, so the J call may be wrong. Germline lookup yields CDR1 MNHEY and CDR2 SMNVEV (reference sequence). The CDR3 loop spans 14 amino acids. The CDR3 sequence is CASSFQRGPYEQYF. In DNA form, the CDR3 reads TGTGCCAGCAGTTTCCAGCGGGGACCCTACGAGCAGTACTTC.

The rearrangement joins TRBV4-3 to TRBJ1-2; the match to TRBD1 covers 12 bases. Germline CDR1 and CDR2: LGHNA and YSLEER. This CDR3 has 16 amino acids. With 0 bases clipped from V and 6 bases from J, the junction kept 5 bases outside the gene matches. The CDR3 region has the DNA TGCGCCAGCAGCCAAGAGCCCGGGACAGGGGGCAATGGCTACACCTTC. It yields the protein CASSQEPGTGGNGYTF.

The chain uses TRBV7-8 and TRBJ2-3; 8 nucleotides agree with TRBD1. The V gene's germline CDR1 is SGHVS and CDR2 FQNEAQ. J was trimmed by 5 bases and V by 3 bases; bases with no gene match: 10. CDR3 length equals 16 residues. The CDR3 region has the DNA TGTGCCAGCAGCTTGAACCACGGACAGGGTAAAGATACGCAGTATTTT. Translated, it gives CASSLNHGQGKDTQYF.

The chain uses TRBV2 and TRBJ2-2, with a possible D match to TRBD2 (5 bases). The V gene lost 5 bases and the J gene lost 7 bases, with 11 bases spanning the gap. The germline CDR1 and CDR2 sequences are SNHLY and FYNNEI. The CDR3 has 13 residues. In DNA form, the CDR3 reads TGTGCCAGCAGTCCCGGGGTGTTCGGGGAGCTGTTTTTT. Translation gives CASSPGVFGELFF.